The entry below describes one T cell receptor (beta chain). This clonotype occurred many times. Its target antigen remains unknown. Per-base quality was not reported, and no clone a single base away is much larger than it. The entry originates in a study of early T cells in non-severe SARS-CoV-2 infection (dated by TCRdb to the early 2020s). With respect to the entire study: Bulk RNA from unsorted whole blood was used for TCR sequencing, so alpha and beta chains could not be paired.

What the authors observed across the whole study: VDJdb matching was skewed toward anti-spike CD8 responses, so virus-specific expansions were likely underestimated and private and CD4 specificities were missed.

Library method: 5' RACE. The sequencer was a NextSeq 500. Unique molecular identifiers were attached to individual cDNA molecules in the TCR library protocol so that sequencing error and PCR bias could be corrected. TCR alpha and beta chains were both sequenced, and the abundances of alpha and beta sequences in each sample were closely correlated with each other. The study's processing was this. Decombinator V4 was used to annotate TCR sequences for V gene, J gene and CDR3. TCRs were defined as expanded if a significant change between any two time points was detected under a Poisson model with p below 0.0001. TCR abundances were normalised to the total number of TCRs sequenced per sample and expressed as counts per million. TRAV1-2 paired with TRAJ12, TRAJ20 or TRAJ33 defined MAIT TCRs, while TRAV10 paired with TRAJ18 defined iNKT TCRs. VDJdb, accessed 1 November 2021, was searched for CMV, EBV and SARS-CoV-2 annotated TCRs, with TCRs annotated for multiple antigens excluded. TCRdb redid the processing of the public reads, applying fastp at Q25 and MiXCR, and retained in-frame beta chains. When rows share a CDR3 protein, they turn into one entry using the most common DNA and genes. Clone size and V and J calls follow TCRdb, not the original study. This sample comprises tens of thousands of distinct CDR3 sequences, over 9.5% of them detected only once. The top ten clones comprise 6.5% of the sample.

Clipping removes 1 base from V and 1 base from J, with 2 as the unmatched junction base count. CDR1 is given as SEHNR and CDR2 as FQNEAQ, both from the germline V gene (reference sequence). From cysteine to phenylalanine, the CDR3 is 15 amino acids long. Of the read, only the CDR3 DNA is kept; its 45 bases are in frame from base 1. The study was a case-control design nested within a healthcare worker cohort in London, UK, with weekly nasopharyngeal swab PCR tests and blood sampling. Healthcare workers were recruited between 23 and 31 March 2020, during the week of the UK lockdown, and were followed weekly for up to about 15 weeks.

The TCR was taken from an adult who was a healthcare worker with PCR-confirmed SARS-CoV-2 infection or an uninfected control (not recorded which). Specimen: whole blood. Recombination joined TRBV7-9 with TRBJ2-3; 7 of the junction bases match TRBD2. The DNA sequence is as follows: TGTGCCAGCAGCTTAGACACTAGCGGCACAGATACGCAGTATTTT. Translation gives CASSLDTSGTDTQYF.